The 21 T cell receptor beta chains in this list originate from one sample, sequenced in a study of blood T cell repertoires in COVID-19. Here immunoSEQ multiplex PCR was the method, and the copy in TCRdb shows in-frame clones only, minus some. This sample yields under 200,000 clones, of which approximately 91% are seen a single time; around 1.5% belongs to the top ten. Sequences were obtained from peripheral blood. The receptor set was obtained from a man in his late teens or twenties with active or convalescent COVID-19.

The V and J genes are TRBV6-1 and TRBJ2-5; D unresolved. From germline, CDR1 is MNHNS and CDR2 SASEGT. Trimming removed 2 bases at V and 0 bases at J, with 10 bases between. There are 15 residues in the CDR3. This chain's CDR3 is CASSEMTGDQETQYF. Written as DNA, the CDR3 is TGTGCCAGCAGTGAAATGACGGGTGACCAAGAGACCCAGTACTTC.

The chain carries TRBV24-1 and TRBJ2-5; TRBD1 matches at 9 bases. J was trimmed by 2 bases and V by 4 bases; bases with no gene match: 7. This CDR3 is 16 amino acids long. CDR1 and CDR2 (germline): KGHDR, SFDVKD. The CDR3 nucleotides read TGTGCCACCAGTGAGGCCGGGACAGGGCGGCAAGAGACCCAGTACTTC. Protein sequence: CATSEAGTGRQETQYF.

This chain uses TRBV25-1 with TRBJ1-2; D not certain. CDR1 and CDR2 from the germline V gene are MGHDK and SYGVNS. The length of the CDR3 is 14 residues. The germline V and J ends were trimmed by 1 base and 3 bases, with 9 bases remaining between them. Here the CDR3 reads CASSELNNYYGYTF. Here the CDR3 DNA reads TGTGCCAGCAGTGAATTAAATAATTACTATGGCTACACCTTC.

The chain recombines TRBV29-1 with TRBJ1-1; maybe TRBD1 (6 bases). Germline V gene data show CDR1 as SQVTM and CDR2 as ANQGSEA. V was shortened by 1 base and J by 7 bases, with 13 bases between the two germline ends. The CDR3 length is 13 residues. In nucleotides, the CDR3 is TGCAGCGTTGAAGGTCCGGGACAACTTGAAGCTTTCTTT. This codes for CSVEGPGQLEAFF.

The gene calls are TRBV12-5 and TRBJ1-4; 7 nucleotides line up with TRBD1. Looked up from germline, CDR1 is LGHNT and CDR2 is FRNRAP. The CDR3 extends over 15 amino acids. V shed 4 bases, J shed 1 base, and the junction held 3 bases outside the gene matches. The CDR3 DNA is TGTGCTAGTGGTTGGGGGGACAGAACTAATGAAAAACTGTTTTTT. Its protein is CASGWGDRTNEKLFF.

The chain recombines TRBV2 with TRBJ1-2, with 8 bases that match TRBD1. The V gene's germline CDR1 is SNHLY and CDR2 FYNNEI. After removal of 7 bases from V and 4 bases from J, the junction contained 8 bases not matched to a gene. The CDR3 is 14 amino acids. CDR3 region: CASKTGGLSYGYTF. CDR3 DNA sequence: TGTGCCAGCAAAACAGGGGGGCTTAGCTATGGCTACACCTTC.

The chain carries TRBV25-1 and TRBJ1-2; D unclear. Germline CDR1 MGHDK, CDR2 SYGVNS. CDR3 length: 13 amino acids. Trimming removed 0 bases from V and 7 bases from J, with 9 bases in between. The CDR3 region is CASSEYSQFGYTF. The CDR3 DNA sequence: TGTGCCAGCAGTGAATATTCCCAGTTTGGCTACACCTTC.

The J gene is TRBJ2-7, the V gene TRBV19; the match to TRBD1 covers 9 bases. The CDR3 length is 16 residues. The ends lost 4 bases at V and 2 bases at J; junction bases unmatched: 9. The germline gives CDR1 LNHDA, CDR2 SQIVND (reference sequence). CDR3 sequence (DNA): TGTGCCAGTAGTACCCGGGACAGGGTATTAACCTACGAGCAGTACTTC. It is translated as CASSTRDRVLTYEQYF.

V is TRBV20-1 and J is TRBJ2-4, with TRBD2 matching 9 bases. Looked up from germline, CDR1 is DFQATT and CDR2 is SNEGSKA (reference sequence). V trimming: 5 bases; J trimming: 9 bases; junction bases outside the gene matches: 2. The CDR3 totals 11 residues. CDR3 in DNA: TGCAGTGCTGCGGGGGGGGGCATTCAGTACTTC. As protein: CSAAGGGIQYF.

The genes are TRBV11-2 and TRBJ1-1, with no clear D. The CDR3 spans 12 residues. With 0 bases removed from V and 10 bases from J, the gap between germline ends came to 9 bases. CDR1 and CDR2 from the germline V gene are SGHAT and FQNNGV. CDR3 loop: CASSLEREGAFF. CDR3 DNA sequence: TGTGCCAGCAGCTTAGAGAGGGAGGGAGCTTTCTTT.

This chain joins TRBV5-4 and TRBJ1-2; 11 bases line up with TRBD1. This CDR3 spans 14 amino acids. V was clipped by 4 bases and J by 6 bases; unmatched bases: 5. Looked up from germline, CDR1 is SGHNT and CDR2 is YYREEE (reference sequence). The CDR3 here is CASSGDRGIHGYTF. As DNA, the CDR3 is TGTGCCAGCAGCGGGGACAGGGGGATCCATGGCTACACCTTC.

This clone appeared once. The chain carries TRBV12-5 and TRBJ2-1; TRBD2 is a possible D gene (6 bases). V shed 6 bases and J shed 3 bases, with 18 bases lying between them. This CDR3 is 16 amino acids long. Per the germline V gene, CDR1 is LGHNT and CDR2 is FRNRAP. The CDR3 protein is CASGPSGPSVYNEQFF. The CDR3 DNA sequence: TGTGCTAGTGGACCCAGCGGGCCTTCGGTCTACAATGAGCAGTTCTTC.

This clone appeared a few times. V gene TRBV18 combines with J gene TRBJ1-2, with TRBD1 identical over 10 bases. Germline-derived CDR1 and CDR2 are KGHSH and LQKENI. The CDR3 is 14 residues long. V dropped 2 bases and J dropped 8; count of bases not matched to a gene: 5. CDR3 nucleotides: TGTGCCAGCTCACCAGAGACAGGGGGCGAAGGCTACACCTTC. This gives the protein CASSPETGGEGYTF.

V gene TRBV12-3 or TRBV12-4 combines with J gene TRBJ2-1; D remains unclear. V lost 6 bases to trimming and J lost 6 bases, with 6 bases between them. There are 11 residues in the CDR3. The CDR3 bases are TGTGCCAGCAGCACTTTCAATGAGCAGTTCTTC. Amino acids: CASSTFNEQFF.

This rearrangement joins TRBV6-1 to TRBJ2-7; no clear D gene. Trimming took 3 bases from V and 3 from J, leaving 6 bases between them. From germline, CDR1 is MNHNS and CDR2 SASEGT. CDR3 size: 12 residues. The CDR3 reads CASSDSFYEQYF. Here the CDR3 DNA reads TGTGCCAGCAGTGACAGTTTCTACGAGCAGTACTTC.

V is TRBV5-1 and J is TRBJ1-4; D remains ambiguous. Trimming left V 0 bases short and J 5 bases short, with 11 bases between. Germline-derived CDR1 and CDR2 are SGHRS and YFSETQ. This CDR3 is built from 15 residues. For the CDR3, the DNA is TGCGCCAGCAGCTTGGTGGTCGGTAACAATGAAAAACTGTTTTTT. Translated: CASSLVVGNNEKLFF.

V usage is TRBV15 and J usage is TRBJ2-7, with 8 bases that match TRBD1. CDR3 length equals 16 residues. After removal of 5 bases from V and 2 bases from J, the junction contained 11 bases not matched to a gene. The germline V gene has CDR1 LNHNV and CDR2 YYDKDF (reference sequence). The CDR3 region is CATSESWTGSTYEQYF. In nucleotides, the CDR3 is TGTGCCACCAGCGAATCGTGGACAGGGTCGACCTACGAGCAGTACTTC.

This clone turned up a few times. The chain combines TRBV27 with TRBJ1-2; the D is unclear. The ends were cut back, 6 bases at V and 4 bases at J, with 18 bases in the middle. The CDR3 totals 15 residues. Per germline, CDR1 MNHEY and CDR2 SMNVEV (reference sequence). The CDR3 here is CASSQGGYGFYGYTF. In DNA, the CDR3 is TGTGCCAGCAGCCAAGGCGGGTATGGGTTCTATGGCTACACCTTC.

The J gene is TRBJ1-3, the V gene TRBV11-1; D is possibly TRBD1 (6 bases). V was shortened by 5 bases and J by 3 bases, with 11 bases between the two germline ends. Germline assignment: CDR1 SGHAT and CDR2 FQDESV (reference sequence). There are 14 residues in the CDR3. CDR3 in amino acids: CASSNRVFGNTIYF. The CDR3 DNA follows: TGTGCCAGCAGCAACAGGGTTTTTGGAAACACCATATATTTT.

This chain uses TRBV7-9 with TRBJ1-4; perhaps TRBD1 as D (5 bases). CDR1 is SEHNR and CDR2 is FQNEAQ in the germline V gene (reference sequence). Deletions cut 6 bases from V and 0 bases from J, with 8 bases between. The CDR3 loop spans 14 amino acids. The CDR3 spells CASSGGATNEKLFF. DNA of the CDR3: TGTGCCAGCAGTGGGGGGGCAACTAATGAAAAACTGTTTTTT.

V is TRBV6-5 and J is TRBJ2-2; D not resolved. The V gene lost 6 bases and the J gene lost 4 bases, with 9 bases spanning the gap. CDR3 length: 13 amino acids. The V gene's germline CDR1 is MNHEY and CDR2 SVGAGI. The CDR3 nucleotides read TGTGCCAGCAGCCACATAGCCACCGGGGAGCTGTTTTTT. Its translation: CASSHIATGELFF.